This passage covers 16 T cell receptor beta chains from one sample sequenced in a study of early T cells in non-severe SARS-CoV-2 infection. Each CDR3 protein is one row after TCRdb ran MiXCR on the 5' RACE reads. The top ten hold 15% to 19% of the sample, which has tens of thousands of distinct CDR3 sequences, 12% seen once. Sequenced material: whole blood, taken at baseline. Source of these receptors: an adult who was a healthcare worker with PCR-confirmed SARS-CoV-2 infection or an uninfected control (not recorded which). The donor label of this sample is uncertain.

This clonotype was detected many times. The chain has TRBV7-9 and TRBJ2-7; possibly TRBD1 for D (5 bases). The V gene's germline CDR1 is SEHNR and CDR2 FQNEAQ (reference sequence). This CDR3 is 13 amino acids long. V lost 4 bases and J 3 bases, leaving 10 bases between the germline ends. CDR3 DNA sequence: TGTGCCAGCAGCTCTGACAGATACTACGAGCAGTACTTC. Translation gives CASSSDRYYEQYF.

This clonotype was observed a handful of times. This chain links TRBV10-3 with TRBJ2-5; 8 bases fit TRBD2. The V gene's germline CDR1 is ENHRY and CDR2 SYGVKD. The CDR3 consists of 13 residues. V dropped 7 bases and J dropped 1; count of bases not matched to a gene: 2. This CDR3 is CAIKGTSQETQYF. CDR3 in DNA: TGTGCCATCAAAGGGACTAGCCAAGAGACCCAGTACTTC.

This clonotype was observed many times. The CDR3 DNA follows: TGTGCTAGCCGACGCGGGAGTGACTCCTACGAGCAGTACTTC. Translated: CASRRGSDSYEQYF. This chain joins TRBV12-5 and TRBJ2-7, with 7 bases identical to TRBD2. V lost 9 bases, J lost 0 bases, and 8 bases stayed unmatched. This CDR3 region has 14 residues. Per the germline V gene, CDR1 is LGHNT and CDR2 is FRNRAP.

The chain uses TRBV6-2 or TRBV6-3 and TRBJ2-5; 10 nucleotides match TRBD2. CDR1 is MNHEY, CDR2 SVGEGT, per germline. There are 16 residues in the CDR3. J lost 3 bases, V lost 5 bases, and 9 bases had no gene match. CDR3 amino acids: CASSRGSGTSEETQYF. The CDR3 coding sequence is TGTGCCAGCAGTCGGGGGTCCGGGACTAGCGAAGAGACCCAGTACTTC.

This clonotype has only a few counts. The chain has TRBV7-6 and TRBJ1-1; D is possibly TRBD1 (5 bases). Germline CDR1 reads SGHVS; CDR2 reads FNYEAQ. This CDR3 has 15 residues. The V and J ends lost 1 base and 4 bases respectively, with 13 bases between them. The CDR3 DNA reads TGTGCCAGCAGCTTAGGCGCAGGGCCGGGCACTGAAGCTTTCTTT. Amino acids: CASSLGAGPGTEAFF.

The chain is built from TRBV19 and TRBJ2-3; 9 bases are a match to TRBD2. Germline assignment: CDR1 LNHDA and CDR2 SQIVND (reference sequence). This CDR3 spans 16 amino acids. Trimming took 9 bases from V and 3 from J; bases not matched to a gene: 13. The CDR3 loop reads CASNNPGSGGTDTQYF. The DNA of the CDR3 is TGTGCCAGCAATAACCCGGGTAGCGGGGGTACAGATACGCAGTATTTT.

This clonotype was observed at least ten times. The chain couples TRBV6-2 or TRBV6-3 to TRBJ2-3; 8 nucleotides align to TRBD2. V lost 5 bases and J lost 3; bases outside the gene matches: 4. From germline, CDR1 is MNHEY and CDR2 SVGEGT. CDR3 length: 14 residues. The CDR3 loop is CASSRGGPTDTQYF. CDR3 nucleotide sequence: TGTGCCAGCAGTCGGGGGGGCCCAACAGATACGCAGTATTTT.

In regard to this clonotype: One end of the junction fails to match germline, which may point to a read error. The rearrangement joins TRBV11-3 to TRBJ2-1, with D unresolved. The germline V gene encodes CDR1 SGHNT and CDR2 YENEEA. CDR3 size: 14 residues. CDR3 amino acids: CASSSTFSYNEPFF. CDR3 DNA: TGTGCCAGCAGCTCGACCTTCTCCTACAATGAGCCGTTCTTC.

This clonotype was recorded a few times. The V gene is TRBV9, the J gene TRBJ2-3, with TRBD2 identical over 11 bases. This CDR3 has 16 residues. V shed 3 bases, J shed 2 bases, and the junction held 5 bases outside the gene matches. Germline-derived CDR1 and CDR2 are SGDLS and YYNGEE. The CDR3 DNA is TGTGCCAGCAGCGCCGGGACTAGCGGTTACACAGATACGCAGTATTTT. Its protein is CASSAGTSGYTDTQYF.

This clonotype was observed at least ten times. The chain joins TRBV20-1 to TRBJ2-5, with 9 bases matching TRBD2. Germline CDR1 reads DFQATT; CDR2 reads SNEGSKA (reference sequence). The CDR3 covers 12 residues. Losses at the gene ends were 7 bases for V and 4 bases for J; bases not matched to a gene: 4. CDR3 nucleotide sequence: TGCAGTGTCCCACTAGCGGGAGAGACCCAGTACTTC. Amino acids: CSVPLAGETQYF.

This clonotype has ten or more counts. For the CDR3, the DNA is TGTGCCAGCAGCTTGGGCAGCGGAGGACCTGGGATCTACAATGAGCAGTTCTTC. This gives the protein CASSLGSGGPGIYNEQFF. This chain connects TRBV7-3 to TRBJ2-1; D is possibly TRBD2 (5 bases). From germline, CDR1 is SGHTA and CDR2 FQGTGA. CDR3 length equals 18 residues. V dropped 3 bases and J dropped 3 bases, with 21 bases sitting between them.

The chain joins TRBV11-1 to TRBJ2-5; D perhaps matches TRBD2 (6 bases). V lost 6 bases to trimming and J lost 3 bases, with 14 bases between them. This CDR3 region has 14 residues. Germline CDR1 and CDR2: SGHAT and FQDESV (reference sequence). In DNA form, the CDR3 reads TGTGCCAGCAGTCGCTGGGGGGAGGAAGAGACCCAGTACTTC. Amino acid sequence: CASSRWGEEETQYF.

This clonotype was detected many times. The gene calls are TRBV29-1 and TRBJ1-5, with D perhaps matching TRBD1 (6 bases). V shed 7 bases and J shed 6 bases, with 16 bases lying between them. CDR3 size: 13 residues. Per germline, CDR1 SQVTM and CDR2 ANQGSEA. The CDR3: CSALQGSGQPQHF. The CDR3, as DNA: TGCAGCGCCTTACAGGGTTCGGGTCAGCCCCAGCATTTT.

This clonotype was recorded at least ten times. The chain is built from TRBV12-3 or TRBV12-4 and TRBJ2-1; TRBD1 aligns across 8 bases. With V trimmed by 4 bases and J by 9 bases, 5 bases remained unmatched. The CDR3 has 13 residues. The CDR3 DNA reads TGTGCCAGCAGTTCGGGGACAGGCGGTGAGCAGTTCTTC. Its protein product is CASSSGTGGEQFF.

In this sample, this clonotype turned up a few times. The gene calls are TRBV5-1 and TRBJ2-1; D perhaps matches TRBD2 (6 bases). The germline V and J ends were trimmed by 3 bases and 10 bases, with 17 bases remaining between them. Germline CDR1 reads SGHRS; CDR2 reads YFSETQ. This CDR3 region has 14 residues. The CDR3 bases are TGCGCCAGCAGCTCCCCCGGGACTTTACGGGAGCAGTTCTTC. Protein sequence: CASSSPGTLREQFF.

This clonotype has just a few counts. The V call is TRBV7-2, the J call TRBJ1-4; D uncertain. The V gene lost 2 bases and the J gene lost 8 bases, with 15 bases spanning the gap. This CDR3 region has 15 residues. CDR1 is SGHTA, CDR2 FQGNSA, per germline. Here the CDR3 DNA reads TGTGCCAGCAGCTTAAATGGACGGGGAGAGGAAAAACTGTTTTTT. Translated: CASSLNGRGEEKLFF.